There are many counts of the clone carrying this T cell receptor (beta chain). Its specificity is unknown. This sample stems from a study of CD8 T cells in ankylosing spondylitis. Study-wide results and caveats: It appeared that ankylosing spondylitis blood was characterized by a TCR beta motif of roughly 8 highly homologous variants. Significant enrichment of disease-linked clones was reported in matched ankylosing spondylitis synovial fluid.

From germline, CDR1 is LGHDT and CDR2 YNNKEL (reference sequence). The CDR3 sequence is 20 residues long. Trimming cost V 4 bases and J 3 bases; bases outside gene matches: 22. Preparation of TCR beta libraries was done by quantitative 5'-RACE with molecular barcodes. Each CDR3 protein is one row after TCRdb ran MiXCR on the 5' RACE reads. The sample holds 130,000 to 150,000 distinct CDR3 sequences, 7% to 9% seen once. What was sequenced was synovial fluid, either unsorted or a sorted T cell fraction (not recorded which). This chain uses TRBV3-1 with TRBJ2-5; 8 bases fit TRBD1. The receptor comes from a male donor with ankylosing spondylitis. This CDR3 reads CASSPGGPVIEEDREETQYF. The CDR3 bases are TGTGCCAGCAGCCCCGGAGGTCCCGTTATTGAAGAGGACAGGGAAGAGACCCAGTACTTC.